This passage covers 11 T cell receptor beta chains from one sample sequenced in a study of T-cell memory formation after mild COVID-19. Each CDR3 protein is one row after TCRdb ran MiXCR on the 5' RACE reads. The top ten clones hold about 21% of a sample with some 310,000 distinct CDR3 sequences, around 20% of them seen once. Sequencing was done on a sample of PBMCs or a T cell subset sorted from them (not recorded which). These receptors came from a man in his late teens or twenties who had mild COVID-19 (a few samples of this study predate the infection). Cell type and time point are not known.

V is TRBV4-3 and J is TRBJ2-3; D gene unclear. This CDR3 is 12 amino acids long. Per the germline V gene, CDR1 is LGHNA and CDR2 is YSLEER. V lost 2 bases and J 3 bases, leaving 3 bases between the germline ends. CDR3 loop: CASSQRTDTQYF. CDR3 sequence (DNA): TGCGCCAGCAGCCAAAGGACAGATACGCAGTATTTT.

Only a few counts were recorded for this clonotype. The chain couples TRBV6-6 to TRBJ1-4; D gene uncertain. V was cut by 0 bases and J by 8 bases, with 16 bases left in between. This CDR3 has 16 amino acids. Germline V gene sequence: CDR1 MNHNY, CDR2 SVGAGI (reference sequence). CDR3 DNA: TGTGCCAGCAGTTACTCTGAAATGGCGGGGATGGAAAAACTGTTTTTT. Protein sequence: CASSYSEMAGMEKLFF.

This chain links TRBV20-1 with TRBJ1-5; 8 bases fit TRBD1. Per the germline V gene, CDR1 is DFQATT and CDR2 is SNEGSKA (reference sequence). V was pared by 3 bases and J by 5 bases, with 9 bases of the junction left unmatched. This CDR3 is built from 15 residues. The CDR3 DNA is TGCAGTGCTAGCCGGGACAGGTTTTGGGATCAGCCCCAGCATTTT. It yields the protein CSASRDRFWDQPQHF.

This clonotype was recorded a few times. The chain combines TRBV4-2 with TRBJ1-3, with D unclear. Germline V CDR1 and CDR2: LGHNA, YNFKEQ. There are 16 residues in the CDR3. Trimming shortened V by 0 bases and J by 4 bases, and 13 bases separated the two germline ends. The CDR3 protein is CASSQDLTAGGNTIYF. Written as DNA, the CDR3 is TGTGCCAGCAGCCAAGATTTAACCGCGGGGGGAAACACCATATATTTT.

This chain uses TRBV14 with TRBJ1-4, with D unresolved. Germline-derived CDR1 and CDR2 are SGHDN and FVKESK. Trimming pared 0 bases from V and 0 bases from J, leaving 17 bases between. The CDR3 is 19 amino acids. The CDR3 sequence is CASSQDSGWEYATNEKLFF. CDR3 DNA: TGTGCCAGCAGCCAAGATTCGGGCTGGGAATATGCAACTAATGAAAAACTGTTTTTT.

The V call is TRBV7-2, the J call TRBJ2-3; the D gene is possibly TRBD2 (5 bases). Per the germline V gene, CDR1 is SGHTA and CDR2 is FQGNSA. V dropped 6 bases and J dropped 4 bases, with 20 bases sitting between them. The CDR3 extends over 16 amino acids. The CDR3 bases are TGTGCCAGCAGTCCGTCGGGCCTAGCTGGCCCAGATACGCAGTATTTT. Protein product: CASSPSGLAGPDTQYF.

This clonotype has just a few counts. This chain links TRBV18 with TRBJ2-1; D possibly uses TRBD1 or TRBD2 (6 bases each). The CDR3 sequence is 15 residues long. Between the trimmed V and J ends, which lost 6 bases and 2 bases, there was a span of 14 bases. Germline CDR1 is KGHSH and CDR2 is LQKENI. The CDR3 region has the DNA TGTGCCAGCTCCCTAGAGGGGGGCCCCTACAATGAGCAGTTCTTC. It codes for CASSLEGGPYNEQFF. The variable domain in full, with the rest retrieved from reference TRBV18 and TRBJ2-1, is NAGVMQNPRHLVRRRGQEARLRCSPMKGHSHVYWYRQLPEEGLKFMVYLQKENIIDESGMPKERFSAEFPKEGPSILRIQQVVRGDSAAYFCASSLEGGPYNEQFFGPGTRLTVL.

The sample holds a few counts of this clonotype. The chain uses TRBV12-3 or TRBV12-4 and TRBJ2-5; D not resolved. V was pared by 2 bases and J by 2 bases, with 9 bases between. This CDR3 contains 14 residues. CDR3 residues: CASSLKWEQETQYF. CDR3 coding DNA: TGTGCCAGCAGTTTAAAGTGGGAACAAGAGACCCAGTACTTC.

The V call is TRBV7-2, the J call TRBJ1-2, with D tentatively TRBD1 (5 bases). This CDR3 has 14 amino acids. Trimming pared 4 bases from V and 5 bases from J, leaving 14 bases between. CDR1 and CDR2 (germline): SGHTA, FQGNSA. As DNA, the CDR3 is TGTGCCAGCAGCTCGGGACCTCGATTTTATGGCTACACCTTC. Its protein product is CASSSGPRFYGYTF.

The V call is TRBV20-1, the J call TRBJ2-7; the D gene is possibly TRBD1 (6 bases). The CDR3 is 13 residues long. Trimming took 6 bases from V and 5 from J, leaving 17 bases between them. Germline assignment: CDR1 DFQATT and CDR2 SNEGSKA (reference sequence). This CDR3 is CSATHQGSHEQYF. The CDR3 DNA reads TGCAGTGCCACTCACCAGGGGTCCCACGAGCAGTACTTC.

There are many counts of this clonotype. CDR3 amino acids: CASSLGGNTIYF. The DNA of the CDR3 is TGTGCCAGCAGCTTAGGGGGAAACACCATATATTTT. The chain has TRBV7-3 and TRBJ1-3; D is undetermined. Trimming left V 2 bases short and J 4 bases short, with 3 bases between. The CDR3 is 12 residues long. Per the germline V gene, CDR1 is SGHTA and CDR2 is FQGTGA. The whole variable domain, remainder taken from reference TRBV7-3 and TRBJ1-3, is GAGVSQTPSNKVTEKGKYVELRCDPISGHTALYWYRQSLGQGPEFLIYFQGTGAADDSGLPNDRFFAVRPEGSVSTLKIQRTERGDSAVYLCASSLGGNTIYFGEGSWLTVV.